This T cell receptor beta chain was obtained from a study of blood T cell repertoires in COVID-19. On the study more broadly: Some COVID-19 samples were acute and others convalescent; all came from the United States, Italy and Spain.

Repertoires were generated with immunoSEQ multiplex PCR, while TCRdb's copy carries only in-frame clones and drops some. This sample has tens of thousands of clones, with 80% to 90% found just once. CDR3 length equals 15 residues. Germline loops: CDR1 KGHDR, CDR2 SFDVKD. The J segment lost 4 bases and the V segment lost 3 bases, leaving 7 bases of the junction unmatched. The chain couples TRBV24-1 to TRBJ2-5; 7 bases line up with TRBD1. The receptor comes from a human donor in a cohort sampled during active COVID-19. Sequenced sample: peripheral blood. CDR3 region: CATSDPGTVGETQYF. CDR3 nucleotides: TGTGCCACCAGTGATCCCGGGACAGTAGGAGAGACCCAGTACTTC.